The following is a T cell receptor (beta chain) sequence with its context. Its antigen is undetermined. Only in-frame clones appear in the TCRdb table, and some are missing; sequencing was by immunoSEQ multiplex PCR. The repertoire includes under 55,000 clones, roughly 93% of them detected once, and approximately 23% sits in the top ten. The data are from a study of OX40 agonist ivuxolimab in advanced cancers. Study results and caveats: No determination was made of the antigen specificity of the expanded peripheral T cells.

The V end lost 7 bases, the J end lost 6 bases, and 12 bases lay between the germline ends. From germline, CDR1 is SGHAT and CDR2 FQDESV (reference sequence). The CDR3 totals 12 residues. The V and J genes are TRBV11-1 and TRBJ1-2; D is uncertain. The source of this sequence is an adult with an advanced solid tumor such as melanoma, head and neck, liver or kidney cancer. This material consisted of CD4+ or CD8+ T cells sorted from blood, taken in a trial of the OX40 agonist ivuxolimab. CDR3 residues: CASTHEGDGYTF. The CDR3 DNA reads as TGTGCCAGCACCCACGAGGGTGATGGCTACACCTTC.